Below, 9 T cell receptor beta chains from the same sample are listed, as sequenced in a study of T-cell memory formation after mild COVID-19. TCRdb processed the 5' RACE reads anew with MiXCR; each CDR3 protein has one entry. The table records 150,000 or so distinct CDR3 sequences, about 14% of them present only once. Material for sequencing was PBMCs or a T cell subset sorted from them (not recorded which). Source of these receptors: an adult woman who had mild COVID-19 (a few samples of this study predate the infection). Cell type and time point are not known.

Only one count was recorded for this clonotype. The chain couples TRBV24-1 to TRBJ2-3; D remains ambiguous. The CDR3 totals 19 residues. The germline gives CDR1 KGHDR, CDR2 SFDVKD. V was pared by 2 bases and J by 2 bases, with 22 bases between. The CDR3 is CATSDYLPMHSRYTDTQYF. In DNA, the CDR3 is TGTGCCACCAGTGATTATCTCCCTATGCATTCTAGGTACACAGATACGCAGTATTTT.

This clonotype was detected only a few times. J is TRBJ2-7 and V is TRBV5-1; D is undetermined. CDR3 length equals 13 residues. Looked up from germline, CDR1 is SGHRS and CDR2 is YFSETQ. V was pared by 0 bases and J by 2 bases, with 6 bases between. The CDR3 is CASSLDFAYEQYF. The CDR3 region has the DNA TGCGCCAGCAGCTTGGACTTCGCCTACGAGCAGTACTTC.

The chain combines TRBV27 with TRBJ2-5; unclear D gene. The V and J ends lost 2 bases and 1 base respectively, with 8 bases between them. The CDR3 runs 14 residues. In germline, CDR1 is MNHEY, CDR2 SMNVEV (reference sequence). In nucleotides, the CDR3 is TGTGCCAGCAGTTTAACGGCGTTCCAAGAGACCCAGTACTTC. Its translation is CASSLTAFQETQYF.

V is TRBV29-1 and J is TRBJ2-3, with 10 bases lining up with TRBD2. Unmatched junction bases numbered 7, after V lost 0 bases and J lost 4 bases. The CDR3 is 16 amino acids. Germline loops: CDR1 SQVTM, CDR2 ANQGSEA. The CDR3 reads CSVEDRLAGVADTQYF. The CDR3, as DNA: TGCAGCGTTGAAGACCGCCTAGCGGGAGTTGCAGATACGCAGTATTTT.

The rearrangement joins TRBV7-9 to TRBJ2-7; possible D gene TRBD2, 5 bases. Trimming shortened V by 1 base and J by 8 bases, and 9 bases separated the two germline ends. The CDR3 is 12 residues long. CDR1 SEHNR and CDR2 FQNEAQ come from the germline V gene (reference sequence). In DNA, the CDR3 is TGTGCCAGCAGCTTAGATCCCGGGAAGCAGTACTTC. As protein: CASSLDPGKQYF.

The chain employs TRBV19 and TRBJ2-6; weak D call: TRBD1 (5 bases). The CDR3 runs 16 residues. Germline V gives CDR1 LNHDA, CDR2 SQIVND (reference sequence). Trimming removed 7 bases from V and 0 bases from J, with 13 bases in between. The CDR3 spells CASTTDDSSGANVLTF. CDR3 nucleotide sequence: TGTGCCAGTACGACAGATGATAGCTCTGGGGCCAACGTCCTGACTTTC.

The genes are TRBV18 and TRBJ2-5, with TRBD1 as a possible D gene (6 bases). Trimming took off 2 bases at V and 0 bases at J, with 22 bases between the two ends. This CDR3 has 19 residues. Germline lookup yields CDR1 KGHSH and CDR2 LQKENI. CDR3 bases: TGTGCCAGCTCACCAGAAGACAGGAGGAGGTCAGGGTACCAAGAGACCCAGTACTTC. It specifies CASSPEDRRRSGYQETQYF.

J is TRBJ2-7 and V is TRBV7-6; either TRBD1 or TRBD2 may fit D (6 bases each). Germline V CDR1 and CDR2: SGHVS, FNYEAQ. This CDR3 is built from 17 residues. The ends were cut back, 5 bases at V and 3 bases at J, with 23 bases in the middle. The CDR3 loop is CASSPAGNRVGGYEQYF. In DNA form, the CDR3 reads TGTGCCAGCAGCCCGGCGGGGAACAGGGTGGGCGGCTACGAGCAGTACTTC.

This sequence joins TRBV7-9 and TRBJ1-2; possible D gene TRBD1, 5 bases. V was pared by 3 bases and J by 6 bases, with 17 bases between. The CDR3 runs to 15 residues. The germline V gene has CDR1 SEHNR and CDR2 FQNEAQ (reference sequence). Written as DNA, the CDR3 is TGTGCCAGCAGCTTTACGACAGCGTTGGATGATGGCTACACCTTC. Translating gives CASSFTTALDDGYTF.